A single sample is the source of the 12 T cell receptor beta chains below, sequenced in a study of blood T cell repertoires in COVID-19. Generated by immunoSEQ multiplex PCR, the TCRdb table keeps only in-frame clones and is missing some. The sample carries roughly 80,000 clones, 60% to 85% recorded once. The sequencing input was peripheral blood. The source of these receptors is a human donor in a cohort sampled during active COVID-19.

The chain is built from TRBV6-2 or TRBV6-3 and TRBJ2-7; 11 bases agree with TRBD1. The V gene end was trimmed by 0 bases and the J gene end by 3 bases; junction bases not matched to a gene: 7. This CDR3 region has 17 residues. CDR1 and CDR2 (germline): MNHEY, SVGEGT. The CDR3 sequence: CASSYSGTGGFHYEQYV. CDR3 sequence (DNA): TGTGCCAGCAGTTACTCGGGGACAGGGGGTTTCCACTACGAGCAGTACGTC.

The chain recombines TRBV19 with TRBJ1-6, with no clear D. Trimming removed 8 bases at V and 6 bases at J, with 17 bases between. The CDR3 is made up of 15 amino acids. Germline lookup yields CDR1 LNHDA and CDR2 SQIVND (reference sequence). CDR3 DNA: TGTGCCAGTTCAGGACGGACGGGGTTTAATTCACCCCTCCACTTT. This encodes CASSGRTGFNSPLHF.

The V gene is TRBV7-3, the J gene TRBJ1-1; no clear D. Deletions cut 8 bases from V and 4 bases from J, with 17 bases between. Germline values: CDR1 SGHTA, CDR2 FQGTGA. This CDR3 is 14 amino acids long. For the CDR3, the DNA is TGTGCCAGCGATCCGGGGTTTTGGGGCACTGAAGCTTTCTTT. It translates to CASDPGFWGTEAFF. The whole variable domain, filled in from reference TRBV7-3 and TRBJ1-1, reads GAGVSQTPSNKVTEKGKYVELRCDPISGHTALYWYRQSLGQGPEFLIYFQGTGAADDSGLPNDRFFAVRPEGSVSTLKIQRTERGDSAVYLCASDPGFWGTEAFFGQGTRLTVV.

The V gene is TRBV10-3, the J gene TRBJ1-6; D is undetermined. This CDR3 region has 13 residues. V was trimmed by 0 bases and J by 9 bases, leaving 6 bases between them. Per the germline V gene, CDR1 is ENHRY and CDR2 is SYGVKD. The DNA of the CDR3 is TGTGCCATCAGTGAGTCGAAGCTTTCACCCCTCCACTTT. This gives the protein CAISESKLSPLHF.

This clone was observed a single time. V gene TRBV5-1 combines with J gene TRBJ1-1, with D uncertain. Germline V lookup: CDR1 SGHRS, CDR2 YFSETQ. Trimming took 1 base from V and 3 from J, leaving 7 bases between them. This CDR3 is 13 amino acids long. The CDR3 region has the DNA TGCGCCAGCAGCTTGAACAGCTACACTGAAGCTTTCTTT. This encodes CASSLNSYTEAFF. The variable domain in full, with the rest retrieved from reference TRBV5-1 and TRBJ1-1, is KAGVTQTPRYLIKTRGQQVTLSCSPISGHRSVSWYQQTPGQGLQFLFEYFSETQRNKGNFPGRFSGRQFSNSRSEMNVSTLELGDSALYLCASSLNSYTEAFFGQGTRLTVV.

J is TRBJ2-5 and V is TRBV27; TRBD1 agrees at 9 bases. The J segment lost 4 bases and the V segment lost 5 bases, leaving 8 bases of the junction unmatched. There are 15 residues in the CDR3. The germline V gene has CDR1 MNHEY and CDR2 SMNVEV (reference sequence). The CDR3 region has the DNA TGTGCCAGCAGTCCGGCGACAGGGGGTTTAGAGACCCAGTACTTC. Protein: CASSPATGGLETQYF.

V and J are TRBV30 and TRBJ1-5, with a possible D match to TRBD1 (5 bases). The CDR3 length is 14 residues. The V end lost 0 bases, the J end lost 6 bases, and 12 bases lay between the germline ends. The germline gives CDR1 GTSNPN, CDR2 SVGIG (reference sequence). CDR3 amino acids: CAWSVAGLGQPQHF. The CDR3 bases are TGTGCCTGGAGTGTGGCAGGGCTAGGTCAGCCCCAGCATTTT.

V gene TRBV6-5 combines with J gene TRBJ2-1, with 7 positions matching TRBD2. Germline V gene lookup returns CDR1 MNHEY and CDR2 SVGAGI. V shed 4 bases, J shed 4 bases, and the junction held 4 bases outside the gene matches. The CDR3 is made up of 14 amino acids. CDR3 protein: CASSWLAAYNEQFF. The CDR3, as DNA: TGTGCCAGCAGTTGGCTAGCGGCTTACAATGAGCAGTTCTTC.

The rearrangement joins TRBV7-9 to TRBJ2-7; 8 bases align to TRBD1. This CDR3 has 16 residues. V was pared by 0 bases and J by 4 bases, with 8 bases of the junction left unmatched. The germline CDR1 and CDR2 sequences are SEHNR and FQNEAQ (reference sequence). The CDR3 region has the DNA TGTGCCAGCAGCTTAGCGGACGGACAGGGAAGATACGAGCAGTACTTC. Translation: CASSLADGQGRYEQYF. Looking up the rest from reference TRBV7-9 and TRBJ2-7 gives the full variable domain: DTGVSQNPRHKITKRGQNVTFRCDPISEHNRLYWYRQTLGQGPEFLTYFQNEAQLEKSRLLSDRFSAERPKGSFSTLEIQRTEQGDSAMYLCASSLADGQGRYEQYFGPGTRLTVT.

The rearrangement uses TRBV6-5 and TRBJ1-1; 7 positions agree with TRBD1. J lost 0 bases, V lost 5 bases, and 3 bases had no gene match. The germline gives CDR1 MNHEY, CDR2 SVGAGI. The CDR3 length is 14 residues. For the CDR3, the DNA is TGTGCCAGCAGTACAGGGGTTATGAACACTGAAGCTTTCTTT. Translated, it gives CASSTGVMNTEAFF.

This clone is deemed medium-sized. V is TRBV5-1 and J is TRBJ1-1; 7 nucleotides agree with TRBD1. J was trimmed by 3 bases and V by 2 bases; bases with no gene match: 1. CDR1 and CDR2 from the germline V gene are SGHRS and YFSETQ. This CDR3 has 13 residues. DNA for the CDR3: TGCGCCAGCAGCTTAACAGGGGACACTGAAGCTTTCTTT. Residues: CASSLTGDTEAFF.

This sequence joins TRBV5-6 and TRBJ2-7; 8 bases fit TRBD1. Germline loops: CDR1 SGHDT, CDR2 YYEEEE. This CDR3 is built from 16 residues. V was pared by 4 bases and J by 5 bases, with 14 bases of the junction left unmatched. CDR3 amino acids: CASSNRQGARPDEQYV. CDR3 DNA: TGTGCCAGCAGCAACCGCCAGGGGGCGAGGCCGGACGAGCAGTACGTC.